The rows below give T cell receptor beta chains drawn from one sample of a study of T-cell reconstitution after alpha-beta-depleted transplantation in children. In TCRdb, the PCR reads were re-called with MiXCR into one record per CDR3 protein. Among about 110,000 distinct CDR3 sequences listed, about 9.3% were seen once. The material sequenced was PBMCs from the stem cell graft donor, taken from the stem cell graft. These receptors were obtained from a human donor who donated a stem cell graft to a child with acute lymphoblastic leukemia. Both conserved end residues are part of each CDR3. D genes are given only for firm matches. Clone sizes are given selectively: once, few, many, or a class where the clone is expanded.

d_gene	abundance	j_gene	v_gene	CDR3nt	CDR3aa
TRBD2	many	TRBJ2-3	TRBV28	TGTGCCAGCACCGGGACTAGCGGGGGGCCAGGAACAGATACGCAGTATTTT	CASTGTSGGPGTDTQYF
TRBD2	many	TRBJ2-3	TRBV4-1	TGTGCCAGCAGCTGGACTAGCGGGGAAGATACGCAGTATTTT	CASSWTSGEDTQYF
NA	many	TRBJ2-1	TRBV7-6	TGTGCCAGCAGTCATGAGCGCAATGAGCAGTTCTTC	CASSHERNEQFF
TRBD1	many	TRBJ1-5	TRBV6-1	TGTGCCAGCAGTGAAACCGGGACAGGGGACCTTCAGCCCCAGCATTTT	CASSETGTGDLQPQHF
TRBD2	NA	TRBJ2-3	TRBV7-8	TGTGCCAGCAGCACATCAACTAGCGGAGGGACAGATACGCAGTATTTT	CASSTSTSGGTDTQYF
TRBD1	many	TRBJ2-7	TRBV12-3/TRBV12-4	TGTGCCAGCAGTGTACGACAGGGGTTATACGAGCAGTACTTC	CASSVRQGLYEQYF
NA	many	TRBJ2-4	TRBV12-3/TRBV12-4	TGTGCCAGCAGTTTTTCGCAGGGCAGAAACAAAAACATTCAGTACTTC	CASSFSQGRNKNIQYF
TRBD2	many	TRBJ2-1	TRBV29-1	TGCAGCGTCAACACCCCGGGACTAAGATACAATGAGCAGTTCTTC	CSVNTPGLRYNEQFF
NA	many	TRBJ1-5	TRBV7-2	TGTGCCAGCAGCTTACAGGGGACAACTAGCAATCAGCCCCAGCATTTT	CASSLQGTTSNQPQHF
TRBD2	many	TRBJ2-1	TRBV6-5	TGTGCCAGCAGTTACGACGGACTAGCGGGAGGGCAGCGACAGTTCTTC	CASSYDGLAGGQRQFF
TRBD2	many	TRBJ2-3	TRBV4-3	TGCGCCAGCAGCCAAGAGACCCTGACTAGCGGGACGCAGTATTTT	CASSQETLTSGTQYF
TRBD1	many	TRBJ1-6	TRBV7-2	TGTGCCAGCAGCCCACAGGGGTCGGGGTATAATTCACCCCTCCACTTT	CASSPQGSGYNSPLHF
TRBD1	NA	TRBJ2-7	TRBV7-9	TGTGCCAGCAGCTTGGACAGGGTCAACGAGCAGTACTTC	CASSLDRVNEQYF
NA	many	TRBJ2-1	TRBV11-2	TGTGCCAGCAGCTTAGTACGGGGTTCGTCCAATGAGCAGTTCTTC	CASSLVRGSSNEQFF
NA	many	TRBJ2-3	TRBV24-1	TGTGCCACCAGTGATCCCGGGACTTCTAGCACAGATACGCAGTATTTT	CATSDPGTSSTDTQYF
NA	many	TRBJ1-5	TRBV3-1	TGTGCCAGCAGCCAAGAGACTGAACGTGGTCAGCCCCAGCATTTT	CASSQETERGQPQHF
TRBD1	many	TRBJ1-1	TRBV12-3/TRBV12-4	TGTGCCAGCAGGGGGACAGGGGGCGGCACTGAAGCTTTCTTT	CASRGTGGGTEAFF